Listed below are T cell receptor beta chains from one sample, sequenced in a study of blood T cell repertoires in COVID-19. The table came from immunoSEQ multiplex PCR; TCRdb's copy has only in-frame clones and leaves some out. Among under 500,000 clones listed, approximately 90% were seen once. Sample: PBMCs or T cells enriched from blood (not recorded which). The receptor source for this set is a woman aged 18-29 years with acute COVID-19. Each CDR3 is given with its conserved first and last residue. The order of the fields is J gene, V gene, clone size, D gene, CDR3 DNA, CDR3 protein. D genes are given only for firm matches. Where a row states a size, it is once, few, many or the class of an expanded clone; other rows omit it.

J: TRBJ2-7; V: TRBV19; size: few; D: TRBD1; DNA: TGTGCCAGTAGTATGACAGGGAAGGACGAGCAGTACTTC; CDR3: CASSMTGKDEQYF
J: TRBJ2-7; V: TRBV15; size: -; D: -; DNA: TGTGCCACCAGCAGAACTGACAGAGCCTACGAGCAGTACTTC; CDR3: CATSRTDRAYEQYF
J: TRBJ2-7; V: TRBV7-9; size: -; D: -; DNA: TGTGCCAGCAGCTTGGCCGACAGGAACTACGAGCAGTACTTC; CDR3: CASSLADRNYEQYF
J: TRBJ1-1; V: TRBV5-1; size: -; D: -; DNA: TGCGCCAGCAGCTTCGTCGGGAGCACTGAAGCTTTCTTT; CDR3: CASSFVGSTEAFF
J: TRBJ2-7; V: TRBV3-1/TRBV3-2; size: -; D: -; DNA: TGTGCCAGCAGCCAAGTTAGTTACGAGCAGTACTTC; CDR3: CASSQVSYEQYF
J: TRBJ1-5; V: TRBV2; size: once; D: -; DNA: TGTGCCAGCAGTAACACCCAGGGCAATCAGCCCCAGCATTTT; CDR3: CASSNTQGNQPQHF
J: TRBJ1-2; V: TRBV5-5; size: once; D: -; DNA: TGTGCCAGCAGCTTGGGACAGGAAAGTGGTATCGGCTACACCTTC; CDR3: CASSLGQESGIGYTF
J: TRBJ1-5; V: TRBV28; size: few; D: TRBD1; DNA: TGTGCCAGCAGTCTCGACAGGGTGATCAATCAGCCCCAGCATTTT; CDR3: CASSLDRVINQPQHF
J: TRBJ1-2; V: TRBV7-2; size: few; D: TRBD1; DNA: TGTGCCAGCAGCTTAGGGGGACAGGGGGCGCGAGGCTACACCTTC; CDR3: CASSLGGQGARGYTF
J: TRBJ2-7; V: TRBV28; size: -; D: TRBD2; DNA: TGTGCCAGCAGTCTCCCCGGACTAGCCTACGAGCAGTACTTC; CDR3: CASSLPGLAYEQYF
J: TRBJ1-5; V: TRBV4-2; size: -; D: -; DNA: TGTGCCAGCAGCCAAGATTTGCGGCAGAGCAATCAGCCCCAGCATTTT; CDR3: CASSQDLRQSNQPQHF
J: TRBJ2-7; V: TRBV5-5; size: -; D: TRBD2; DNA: TGTGCCAGCAGCTTATTAGCGGGAGATGTCGAGCAGTACTTC; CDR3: CASSLLAGDVEQYF
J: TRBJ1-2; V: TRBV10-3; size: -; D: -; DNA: TGTGCCATCGGCAGTAACTATGGCTACACCTTC; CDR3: CAIGSNYGYTF
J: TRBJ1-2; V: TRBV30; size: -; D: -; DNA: TGTGCCTGGGATCTTACAGGAGACTACACCTTC; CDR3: CAWDLTGDYTF
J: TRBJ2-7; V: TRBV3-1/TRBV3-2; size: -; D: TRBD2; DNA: TGTGCCAGCAGCCCGGGGGGGCGATGGTACGAGCAGTACTTC; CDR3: CASSPGGRWYEQYF
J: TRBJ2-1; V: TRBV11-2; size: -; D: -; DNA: TGTGCCAGCAGCTTGGGGGGATACAATGAGCAGTTCTTC; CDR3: CASSLGGYNEQFF
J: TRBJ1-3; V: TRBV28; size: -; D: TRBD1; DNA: TGTGCCAGCAGAGAACAGGGGAACACCATATATTTT; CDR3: CASREQGNTIYF
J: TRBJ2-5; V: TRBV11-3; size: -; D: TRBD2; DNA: TGTGCCAACAACCCCCCGTTGGCTAGCGGGGGGGCCGCTGAGACCCAGTACTTC; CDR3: CANNPPLASGGAAETQYF
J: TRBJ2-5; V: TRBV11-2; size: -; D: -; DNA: TGTGCCAGCAACAACGGACAGCTCCAAGAGACCCAGTACTTC; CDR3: CASNNGQLQETQYF
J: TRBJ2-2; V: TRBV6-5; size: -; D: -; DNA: TGTGCCAGCACAAAAACCGGGGAGCTGTTTTTT; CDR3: CASTKTGELFF
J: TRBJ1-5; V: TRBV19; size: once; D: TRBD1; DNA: TGTGCCAGTAGTATTGTGGACAGGGGGGATCAGCCCCAGCATTTT; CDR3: CASSIVDRGDQPQHF
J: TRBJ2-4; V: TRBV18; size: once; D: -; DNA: TGTGCCAGCTCACCGGTGGCGGGAGCCAAAAACATTCAGTACTTC; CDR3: CASSPVAGAKNIQYF
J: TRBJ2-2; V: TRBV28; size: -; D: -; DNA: TGTGCCAGCAGGGGAGCGGTCACCGGGGAGCTGTTTTTT; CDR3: CASRGAVTGELFF
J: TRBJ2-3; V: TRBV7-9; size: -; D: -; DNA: TGTGCCAGCAGCCAAGGACTCTTAGATACGCAGTATTTT; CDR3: CASSQGLLDTQYF
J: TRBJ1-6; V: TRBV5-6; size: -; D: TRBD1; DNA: TGTGCCAGCAGCATACCCGGGACAGGGGCCCCTTCGGATAATTCACCCCTCCACTTT; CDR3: CASSIPGTGAPSDNSPLHF
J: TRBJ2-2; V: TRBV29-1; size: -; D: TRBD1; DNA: TGCAGCGTTACAGGGGGCGAGTACACCGGGGAGCTGTTTTTT; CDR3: CSVTGGEYTGELFF
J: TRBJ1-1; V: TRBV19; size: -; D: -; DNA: TGTGCCAGTAGTACAATCCAGCGTAACACTGAAGCTTTCTTT; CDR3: CASSTIQRNTEAFF
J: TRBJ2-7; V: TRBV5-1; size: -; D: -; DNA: TGCGCCAGCAGCTTGAAACTCGACAGTTACGAGCAGTACTTC; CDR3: CASSLKLDSYEQYF
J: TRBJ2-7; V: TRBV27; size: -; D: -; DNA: TGTGCCAGCAGTTTTAGGGAGAGGTACGAGCAGTACTTC; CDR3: CASSFRERYEQYF
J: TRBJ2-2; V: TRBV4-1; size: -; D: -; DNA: TGCGCCAGCAGCCAAGTCCCTGCCAGCACCGGGGAGCTGTTTTTT; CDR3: CASSQVPASTGELFF
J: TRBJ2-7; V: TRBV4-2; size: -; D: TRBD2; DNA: TGTGCCAGCAGCCAAGGAGCTAGCGGGGGGTCCTGGGAGCAGTACTTC; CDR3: CASSQGASGGSWEQYF
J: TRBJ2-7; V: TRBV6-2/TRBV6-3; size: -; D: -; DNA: TGTGCCAGCAGCTCCGGGGGGCGGAAGTCCTACGAGCAGTACTTC; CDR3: CASSSGGRKSYEQYF
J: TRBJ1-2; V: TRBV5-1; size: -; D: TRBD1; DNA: TGCGCCAGCAGCCCGGACAGGAGGGCTAACTATGGCTACACCTTC; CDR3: CASSPDRRANYGYTF
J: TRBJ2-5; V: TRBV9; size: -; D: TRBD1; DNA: TGTGCCAGCAGCTCCGGGACAGTAAGAGAGACCCAGTACTTC; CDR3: CASSSGTVRETQYF
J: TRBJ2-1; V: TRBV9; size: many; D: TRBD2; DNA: TGTGCCAGCAGCGATCGAGGGGCGGGGGGTTACAATGAGCAGTTCTTC; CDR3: CASSDRGAGGYNEQFF
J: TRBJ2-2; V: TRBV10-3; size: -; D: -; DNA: TGTGCCATCAGTGAGTCCGGCGGGCGCGGGGAGCTGTTTTTT; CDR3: CAISESGGRGELFF
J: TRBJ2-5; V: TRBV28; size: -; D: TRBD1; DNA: TGTGCCAGCAGTTCCAACCACAGGGGGCACCGAGAGACCCAGTACTTC; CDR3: CASSSNHRGHRETQYF
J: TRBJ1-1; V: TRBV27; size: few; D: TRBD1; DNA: TGTGCCAGCAGGGACGGGACAGGCGGCACTGAAGCTTTCTTT; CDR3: CASRDGTGGTEAFF
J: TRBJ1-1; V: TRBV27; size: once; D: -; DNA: TGTGCCAGCAGTTTTTCCAGTGAGAACACTGAAGCTTTCTTT; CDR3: CASSFSSENTEAFF
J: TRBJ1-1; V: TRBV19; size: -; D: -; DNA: TGTGCCAGTAGGCAGGGCGACTTGAACACTGAAGCTTTCTTT; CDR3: CASRQGDLNTEAFF
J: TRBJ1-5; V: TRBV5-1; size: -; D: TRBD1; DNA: TGCGCCAGCAGCGGCGGACAGGATCAGCCCCAGCATTTT; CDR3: CASSGGQDQPQHF
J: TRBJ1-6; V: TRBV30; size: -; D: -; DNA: TGTGCCTGGAGTGTCGCGAGGGATTCACCCCTCCACTTT; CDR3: CAWSVARDSPLHF
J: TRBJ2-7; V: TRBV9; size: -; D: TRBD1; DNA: TGTGCCAGCAGCGTAGAAGGGGACAGGGCCCCCTACGAGCAGTACTTC; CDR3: CASSVEGDRAPYEQYF
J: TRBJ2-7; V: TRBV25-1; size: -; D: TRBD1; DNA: TGTGCCAGCAGGAGCGGGGACAGGGGTTACGAGCAGTACTTC; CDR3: CASRSGDRGYEQYF
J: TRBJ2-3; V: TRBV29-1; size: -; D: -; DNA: TGCAGCGTTGAAGATGCAGGTACGCAGTATTTT; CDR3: CSVEDAGTQYF
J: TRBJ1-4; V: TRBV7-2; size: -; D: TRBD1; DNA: TGTGCCAGCAGCCCCCGGACAGGGGATGAAAAACTGTTTTTT; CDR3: CASSPRTGDEKLFF
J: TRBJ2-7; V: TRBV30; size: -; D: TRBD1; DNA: TGTGCCTGTACACCGGGACAGGGTTTGGACGAGCAGTACTTC; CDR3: CACTPGQGLDEQYF
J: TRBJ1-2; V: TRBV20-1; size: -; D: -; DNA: TGCAGTGCGGCGGCTAACTATGGCTACACCTTC; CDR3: CSAAANYGYTF
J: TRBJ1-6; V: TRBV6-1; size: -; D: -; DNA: TGTGCCAGCAGTGAAGCAACGGGGAGTTCCCTCCACTTT; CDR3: CASSEATGSSLHF
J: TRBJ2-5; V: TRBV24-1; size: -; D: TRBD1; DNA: TGTGCCACCAGTGACCGGACAGGGATGGGTGAGACCCAGTACTTC; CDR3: CATSDRTGMGETQYF
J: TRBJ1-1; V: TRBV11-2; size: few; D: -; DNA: TGTGCCAGCAGCTTATTTGTCGGCACTGAAGCTTTCTTT; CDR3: CASSLFVGTEAFF
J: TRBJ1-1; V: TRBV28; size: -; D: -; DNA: TGTGCCAGCGGCGCGGGGAACACTGAAGCTTTCTTT; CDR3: CASGAGNTEAFF
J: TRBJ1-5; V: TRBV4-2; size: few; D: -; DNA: TGTGCCAGCAACCGCGGGGGGAGAAATCAGCCCCAGCATTTT; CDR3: CASNRGGRNQPQHF